The 20 T cell receptor beta chains below were found in one sample sequenced in a study of Ad26.COV2.S vaccination and SARS-CoV-2 variants. TCRdb keeps only in-frame clones here, not all; method: immunoSEQ multiplex PCR. The sample consists of 350,000 to 500,000 clones, about 92% of them appearing once. Specified treatment: some 20 received Ad26.COV2.S at low or high dose, single or two shots; about 5 received placebo; per-sample allocation not given. Material that was analyzed had been drawn on day 63 after the first vaccine or placebo injection. Sequencing used peripheral blood, obtained in a trial of Ad26.COV2.S vaccine versus placebo. These receptors originate from a person between 18 and 59 years old who received the Ad26.COV2.S COVID-19 vaccine or a placebo.

The V gene is TRBV10-3, the J gene TRBJ2-2; 13 positions agree with TRBD2. Trimming cost V 7 bases and J 0 bases; bases outside gene matches: 2. CDR1 is ENHRY, CDR2 SYGVKD, per germline. The CDR3 spans 16 residues. The CDR3 loop reads CAITGTSGTNTGELFF. CDR3 coding DNA: TGTGCCATCACTGGGACTAGCGGGACGAACACCGGGGAGCTGTTTTTT.

The chain employs TRBV29-1 and TRBJ2-1; TRBD2 agrees at 13 bases. The J segment lost 9 bases and the V segment lost 4 bases, leaving 9 bases of the junction unmatched. There are 15 residues in the CDR3. The germline V gene has CDR1 SQVTM and CDR2 ANQGSEA. CDR3 bases: TGCAGCGTTGGTGTCGGGACTAGCGGGACAGGTGAGCAGTTCTTC. Its translation is CSVGVGTSGTGEQFF.

This clone was seen only once. The V call is TRBV9, the J call TRBJ2-6; unclear D gene. The length of the CDR3 is 14 residues. V was clipped by 0 bases and J by 4 bases, with 5 bases between them. Germline V gene sequence: CDR1 SGDLS, CDR2 YYNGEE. The CDR3 nucleotides are TGTGCCAGCAGCGTAGGTGCAGGGGCCAACGTCCTGACTTTC. It specifies CASSVGAGANVLTF.

This chain uses TRBV5-4 with TRBJ2-3; D gene uncertain. Germline V gives CDR1 SGHNT, CDR2 YYREEE (reference sequence). V was trimmed by 0 bases and J by 1 base, leaving 3 bases between them. The CDR3 spans 13 residues. The CDR3 sequence: CASSLGRTDTQYF. In nucleotides, the CDR3 is TGTGCCAGCAGCTTGGGGCGCACAGATACGCAGTATTTT.

This clone showed up many times. The rearrangement joins TRBV6-2 or TRBV6-3 to TRBJ2-7; the D is unclear. CDR3 length: 16 residues. With 2 bases removed from V and 5 bases from J, the gap between germline ends came to 19 bases. Germline CDR1 and CDR2: MNHEY and SVGEGT. The CDR3 is CASSYLSGLSRNEQYF. The CDR3 nucleotides read TGTGCCAGCAGTTACCTCTCTGGATTGTCCCGGAACGAGCAGTACTTC.

This chain joins TRBV6-5 and TRBJ2-5; 7 bases line up with TRBD2. Trimming took 8 bases from V and 5 from J; bases not matched to a gene: 5. The CDR3 has 12 amino acids. Germline CDR1 reads MNHEY; CDR2 reads SVGAGI. Written as DNA, the CDR3 is TGTGCCAGCGGGAGGGCTTCTGAGACCCAGTACTTC. Translating gives CASGRASETQYF.

V is TRBV21-1 and J is TRBJ2-7; TRBD2, the D gene given by the table, was not confirmed from the DNA. TRBV21-1 is classified as a pseudogene. The CDR3 has 14 amino acids. CDR3 nucleotide sequence: TGTGCCAGCAGCAAGGGTAGCGCAGCCTCCGAGCAGTACTTC. Translated: CASSKGSAASEQYF.

The rearrangement uses TRBV19 and TRBJ2-7; TRBD2 aligns across 8 bases. CDR1 is LNHDA and CDR2 is SQIVND in the germline V gene (reference sequence). CDR3 length equals 14 residues. The V segment lost 7 bases and the J segment 5 bases; nucleotides outside the gene matches: 10. CDR3 residues: CASTGERESHEQYF. The CDR3 coding sequence is TGTGCCAGTACTGGGGAGCGGGAGAGCCACGAGCAGTACTTC.

The chain carries TRBV4-1 and TRBJ2-3; maybe TRBD2 (6 bases). V was shortened by 4 bases and J by 5 bases, with 19 bases between the two germline ends. The CDR3 is 16 amino acids. Germline assignment: CDR1 MGHRA and CDR2 YSYEKL. The CDR3 is CASSLIAATGRDTQYF. CDR3 sequence (DNA): TGCGCCAGCAGCCTCATAGCGGCAACCGGCAGAGATACGCAGTATTTT.

The gene calls are TRBV28 and TRBJ2-5; D not resolved. Between the trimmed V and J ends, which lost 6 bases and 0 bases, there was a span of 8 bases. Germline V CDR1 and CDR2: MDHEN, SYDVKM. The CDR3 is 13 residues long. The CDR3 loop reads CASSQVYQETQYF. The CDR3 DNA is TGTGCCAGCAGCCAGGTGTACCAAGAGACCCAGTACTTC.

J is TRBJ2-7 and V is TRBV18; D is uncertain. The CDR3 loop spans 13 amino acids. The V end lost 0 bases, the J end lost 4 bases, and 7 bases lay between the germline ends. The germline gives CDR1 KGHSH, CDR2 LQKENI. The CDR3 sequence: CASSPPGLYEQYF. The CDR3 nucleotides are TGTGCCAGCTCACCACCGGGGTTATACGAGCAGTACTTC.

This chain connects TRBV14 to TRBJ2-5, with TRBD1 identical over 7 bases. The CDR3 is 16 amino acids. With V trimmed by 2 bases and J by 3 bases, 9 bases remained unmatched. Looked up from germline, CDR1 is SGHDN and CDR2 is FVKESK. This CDR3 reads CASSQNRGTQEETQYF. Here the CDR3 DNA reads TGTGCCAGCAGCCAAAACAGGGGAACGCAAGAAGAGACCCAGTACTTC.

V gene TRBV27 combines with J gene TRBJ2-7; D may be TRBD2 (6 bases). Germline V gene sequence: CDR1 MNHEY, CDR2 SMNVEV (reference sequence). The CDR3 is made up of 18 amino acids. V was trimmed by 7 bases and J by 1 base, leaving 26 bases between them. CDR3 sequence: CASIVSGGVRRSSYEQYF. The DNA of the CDR3 is TGTGCCAGCATCGTATCGGGCGGGGTACGGCGGTCATCCTACGAGCAGTACTTC.

The genes are TRBV6-1 and TRBJ2-7; 10 bases map to TRBD2. Germline lookup yields CDR1 MNHNS and CDR2 SASEGT. The CDR3 has 15 residues. Trimming cost V 2 bases and J 9 bases; bases outside gene matches: 10. CDR3 nucleotides: TGTGCCAGCAGTGAATCGCCGACTAGCGGGCTCCTGCAGTACTTC. Translated, it gives CASSESPTSGLLQYF.

The genes are TRBV4-2 and TRBJ2-7; 9 bases agree with TRBD1. Trimming took 3 bases from V and 6 from J; bases not matched to a gene: 6. CDR1 LGHNA and CDR2 YNFKEQ come from the germline V gene. The CDR3 is made up of 14 amino acids. The CDR3 DNA is TGTGCCAGCAGCCAGGGGGACAGGGTGAGCGAGCAGTACTTC. Its protein product is CASSQGDRVSEQYF.

The chain is built from TRBV7-2 and TRBJ1-5, with 8 bases that match TRBD1. The junction had 4 bases not matched to a gene; V was cut back by 5 bases and J by 4 bases. Germline values: CDR1 SGHTA, CDR2 FQGNSA. The CDR3 has 14 residues. CDR3 region: CASSADRGNQPQHF. The CDR3 coding sequence is TGTGCCAGCAGCGCCGACAGGGGTAATCAGCCCCAGCATTTT.

The chain recombines TRBV7-2 with TRBJ2-3; D unclear. Between the trimmed V and J ends, which lost 5 bases and 3 bases, there was a span of 12 bases. Looked up from germline, CDR1 is SGHTA and CDR2 is FQGNSA. The CDR3 extends over 14 amino acids. Written as DNA, the CDR3 is TGTGCCAGCAGCGATGGATCCCTAACAGATACGCAGTATTTT. This encodes CASSDGSLTDTQYF.

This rearrangement joins TRBV4-3 to TRBJ1-6; 9 nucleotides align to TRBD1. Germline V gives CDR1 LGHNA, CDR2 YSLEER. J was trimmed by 7 bases and V by 6 bases; bases with no gene match: 4. The CDR3 consists of 14 residues. CDR3: CASSGTGKNSPLHF. CDR3 coding DNA: TGCGCCAGCAGTGGGACAGGGAAAAATTCACCCCTCCACTTT.

V and J are TRBV19 and TRBJ2-7, with D possibly TRBD1 on 7 matching bases. Trimming stripped 9 bases from V and 7 bases from J, with 19 bases between. Germline CDR1 reads LNHDA; CDR2 reads SQIVND (reference sequence). CDR3 length: 13 amino acids. The CDR3 DNA follows: TGTGCCAGCCGTGGGGCAGGGGGGTCGGAGCAGTACTTC. This gives the protein CASRGAGGSEQYF.

The rearrangement links TRBV2 to TRBJ1-2, with 11 nucleotides matching TRBD1. This CDR3 region has 17 residues. Germline values: CDR1 SNHLY, CDR2 FYNNEI. V was clipped by 1 base and J by 8 bases; unmatched bases: 12. CDR3 sequence reads: CASSEVGQGANYGGYTF. For the CDR3, the DNA is TGTGCCAGCAGTGAAGTTGGACAGGGGGCGAACTACGGGGGCTACACCTTC. Complete variable domain (other parts from reference TRBV2 and TRBJ1-2): EPEVTQTPSHQVTQMGQEVILRCVPISNHLYFYWYRQILGQKVEFLVSFYNNEISEKSEIFDDQFSVERPDGSNFTLKIRSTKLEDSAMYFCASSEVGQGANYGGYTFGSGTRLTVV.